This TCR beta chain was identified during a study of blood T cells in healthy people across ages. Study-level information: T cells yielded about one barcoded beta molecule per two cells through template switching. Study-wide results and caveats: Since the PBMCs were unsorted, naive and antigen-experienced cells could not be conclusively compared. Both higher diversity and more naive CD4+ cells marked long-lived donors when set against aged donors.

At least ten counts were recorded for this clonotype. Its antigen is not known. The V gene end was trimmed by 5 bases and the J gene end by 5 bases; junction bases not matched to a gene: 4. In germline, CDR1 is MNHEY, CDR2 SVGAGI. This CDR3 region has 13 residues. Alongside a J-beta primer mix, a sample-barcoded 5' primer served in a second PCR lasting about 6 to 12 cycles. TCRdb re-derived calls from the 5' RACE reads in MiXCR, one entry per CDR3 protein. The table includes about 800,000 distinct CDR3 sequences, roughly 46% detected once. The rearrangement joins TRBV6-5 to TRBJ2-5, with 8 bases aligning to TRBD1. Material: blood. This receptor was obtained from an elderly man in good health. This chain's CDR3 is CASSRQGLETQYF. The CDR3 DNA reads TGTGCCAGCAGTCGACAGGGGCTGGAGACCCAGTACTTC.